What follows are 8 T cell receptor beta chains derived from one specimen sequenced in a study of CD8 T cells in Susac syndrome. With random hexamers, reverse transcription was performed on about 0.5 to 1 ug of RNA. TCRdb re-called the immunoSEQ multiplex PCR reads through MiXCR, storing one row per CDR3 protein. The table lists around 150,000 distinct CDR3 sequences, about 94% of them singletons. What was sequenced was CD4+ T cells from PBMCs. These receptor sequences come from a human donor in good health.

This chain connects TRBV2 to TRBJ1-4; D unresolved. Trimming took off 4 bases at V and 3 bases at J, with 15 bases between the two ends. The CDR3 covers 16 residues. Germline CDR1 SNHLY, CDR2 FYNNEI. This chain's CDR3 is CASSGLTGAANEKLFF. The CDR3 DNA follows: TGTGCCAGCAGTGGCCTTACCGGAGCGGCTAATGAAAAACTGTTTTTT.

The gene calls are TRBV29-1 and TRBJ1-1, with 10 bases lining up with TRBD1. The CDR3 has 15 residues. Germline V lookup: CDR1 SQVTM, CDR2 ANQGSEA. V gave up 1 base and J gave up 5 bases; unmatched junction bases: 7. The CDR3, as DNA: TGCAGCGTTGAAGGGGTGACAGGGGGCAGGACTGAAGCTTTCTTT. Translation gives CSVEGVTGGRTEAFF.

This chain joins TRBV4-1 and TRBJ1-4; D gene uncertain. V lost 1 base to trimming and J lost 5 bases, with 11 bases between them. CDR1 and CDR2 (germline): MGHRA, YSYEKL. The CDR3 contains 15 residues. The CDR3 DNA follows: TGCGCCAGCAGCCAAGTTAGTGGTCGGAATGAAAAACTGTTTTTT. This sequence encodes CASSQVSGRNEKLFF.

The chain's CDR3 is CAWSGGLSGYTF. The CDR3 nucleotides read TGTGCCTGGAGTGGTGGGTTAAGCGGCTACACCTTC. The chain recombines TRBV30 with TRBJ1-2; D uncertain. V was shortened by 1 base and J by 8 bases, with 11 bases between the two germline ends. The CDR3 loop spans 12 amino acids. Germline V gives CDR1 GTSNPN, CDR2 SVGIG (reference sequence). Combining the CDR3 with reference TRBV30 and TRBJ1-2 gives the whole variable domain SQTIHQWPATLVQPVGSPLSLECTVEGTSNPNLYWYRQAAGRGLQLLFYSVGIGQISSEVPQNLSASRPQDRQFILSSKKLLLSDSGFYLCAWSGGLSGYTFGSGTRLTVV.

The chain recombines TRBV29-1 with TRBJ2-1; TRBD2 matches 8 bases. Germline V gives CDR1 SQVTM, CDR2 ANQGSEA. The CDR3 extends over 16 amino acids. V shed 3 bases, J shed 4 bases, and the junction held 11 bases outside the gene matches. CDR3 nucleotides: TGCAGCGTTGATTTTCATCTGGCGGGGGGATACAATGAGCAGTTCTTC. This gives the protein CSVDFHLAGGYNEQFF.

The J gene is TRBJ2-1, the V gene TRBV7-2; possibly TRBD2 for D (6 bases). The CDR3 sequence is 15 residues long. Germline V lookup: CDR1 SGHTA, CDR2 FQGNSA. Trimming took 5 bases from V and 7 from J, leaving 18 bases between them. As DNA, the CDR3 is TGTGCCAGCAGCCCAAGGAGGGGCGCGGGGAATGAGCAGTTCTTC. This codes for CASSPRRGAGNEQFF.

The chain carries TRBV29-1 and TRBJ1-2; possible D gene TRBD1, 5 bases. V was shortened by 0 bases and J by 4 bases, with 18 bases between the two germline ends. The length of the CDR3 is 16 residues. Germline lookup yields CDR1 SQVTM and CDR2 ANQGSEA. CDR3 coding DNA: TGCAGCGTTGAAGAAGAGGGAAGGGGTCCGGGCTATGGCTACACCTTC. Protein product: CSVEEEGRGPGYGYTF.

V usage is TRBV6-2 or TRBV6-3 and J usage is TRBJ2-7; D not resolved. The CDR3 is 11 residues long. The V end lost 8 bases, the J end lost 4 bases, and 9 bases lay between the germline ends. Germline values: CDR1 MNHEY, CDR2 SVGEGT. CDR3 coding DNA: TGTGCCAGCGGTAAACCTTACGAGCAGTACTTC. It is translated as CASGKPYEQYF.